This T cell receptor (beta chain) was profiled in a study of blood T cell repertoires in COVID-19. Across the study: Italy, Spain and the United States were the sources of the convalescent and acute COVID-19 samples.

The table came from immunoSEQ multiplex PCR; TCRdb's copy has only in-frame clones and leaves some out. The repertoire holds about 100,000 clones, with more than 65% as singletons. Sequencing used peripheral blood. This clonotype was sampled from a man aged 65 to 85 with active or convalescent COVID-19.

The CDR3 spells CASSLGDRDRPYEQYF. The CDR3 coding sequence is TGTGCCAGCAGCTTAGGGGACCGGGACAGACCCTACGAGCAGTACTTC. The chain carries TRBV5-4 and TRBJ2-7; 7 nucleotides match TRBD1. CDR3 length: 16 residues. With V trimmed by 2 bases and J by 2 bases, 10 bases remained unmatched. The germline V gene encodes CDR1 SGHNT and CDR2 YYREEE (reference sequence).